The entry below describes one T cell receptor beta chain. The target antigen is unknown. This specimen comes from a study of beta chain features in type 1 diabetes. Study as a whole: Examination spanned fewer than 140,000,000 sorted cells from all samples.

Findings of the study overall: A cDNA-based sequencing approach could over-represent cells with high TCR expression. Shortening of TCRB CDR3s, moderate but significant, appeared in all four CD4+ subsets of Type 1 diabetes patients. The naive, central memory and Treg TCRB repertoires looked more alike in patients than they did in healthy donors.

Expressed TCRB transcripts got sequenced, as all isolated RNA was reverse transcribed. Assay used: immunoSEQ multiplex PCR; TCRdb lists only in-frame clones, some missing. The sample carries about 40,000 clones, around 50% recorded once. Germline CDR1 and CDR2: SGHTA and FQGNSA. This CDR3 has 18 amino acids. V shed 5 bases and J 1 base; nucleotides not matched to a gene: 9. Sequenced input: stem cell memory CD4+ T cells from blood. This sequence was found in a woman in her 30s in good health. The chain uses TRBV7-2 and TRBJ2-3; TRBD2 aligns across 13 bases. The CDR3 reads CASSRRTSGSIGTDTQYF. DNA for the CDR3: TGTGCCAGCAGCCGTAGGACTAGCGGGAGTATTGGCACAGATACGCAGTATTTT.